What follows are 21 T cell receptor beta chains derived from one specimen sequenced in a study of CD8 T cells in ankylosing spondylitis. One entry per CDR3 protein, called by TCRdb with MiXCR from the 5' RACE reads. Of over 700,000 distinct CDR3 sequences listed, 15% to 20% are singletons. Study-wide findings and caveats: Apparently characteristic of ankylosing spondylitis blood was a TCR beta motif (roughly eight highly homologous variants).

The antigens for these receptors are not known. Sequencing was performed on blood, either unsorted or a sorted T cell fraction (not recorded which). These receptors came from a male donor with ankylosing spondylitis.

The chain employs TRBV20-1 and TRBJ1-4, with a tentative D call TRBD1 (6 bases). CDR3 size: 15 residues. The V gene's germline CDR1 is DFQATT and CDR2 SNEGSKA (reference sequence). V lost 0 bases and J 11 bases, leaving 19 bases between the germline ends. The CDR3 is CSARDMGAGPQKLFF. CDR3 DNA sequence: TGCAGTGCTAGAGATATGGGGGCAGGTCCGCAGAAACTGTTTTTT.

The sample holds a few counts of this clonotype. V usage is TRBV10-3 and J usage is TRBJ2-3; D uncertain. V was cut by 5 bases and J by 4 bases, with 10 bases left in between. The CDR3 consists of 13 residues. The germline gives CDR1 ENHRY, CDR2 SYGVKD. CDR3 protein: CAISLDLSDTQYF. The CDR3 DNA follows: TGTGCCATCAGTTTAGACCTTTCAGATACGCAGTATTTT.

The table lists this clonotype with a few counts. The CDR3 DNA reads TGCAGTGCTAAGACTCGACAGGGACCCAATCAGCCCCAGCATTTT. It yields the protein CSAKTRQGPNQPQHF. The chain carries TRBV20-1 and TRBJ1-5; 7 nucleotides agree with TRBD1. With 4 bases clipped from V and 3 bases from J, the junction kept 9 bases outside the gene matches. The germline gives CDR1 DFQATT, CDR2 SNEGSKA (reference sequence). The CDR3 consists of 15 residues.

V usage is TRBV29-1 and J usage is TRBJ2-1; D perhaps matches TRBD1 (5 bases). CDR1 and CDR2 from the germline V gene are SQVTM and ANQGSEA. Trimming shortened V by 5 bases and J by 6 bases, and 17 bases separated the two germline ends. The CDR3 is made up of 14 amino acids. CDR3 in amino acids: CSVPGRELINEQFF. DNA for the CDR3: TGCAGCGTTCCGGGCAGGGAATTAATCAATGAGCAGTTCTTC.

The V gene is TRBV2, the J gene TRBJ2-5; TRBD2 agrees at 11 bases. The CDR3 has 17 amino acids. Per the germline V gene, CDR1 is SNHLY and CDR2 is FYNNEI. The V segment lost 3 bases and the J segment 3 bases; nucleotides outside the gene matches: 9. CDR3 sequence reads: CASSDSLGTSGEETQYF. As DNA, the CDR3 is TGTGCCAGCAGTGATTCGTTAGGGACTAGCGGTGAAGAGACCCAGTACTTC.

The V and J genes are TRBV7-4 and TRBJ1-4, with TRBD1 matching 8 bases. Looked up from germline, CDR1 is SGHVT and CDR2 is SQSDAQ. The CDR3 totals 18 residues. Trimming at V came to 1 base and at J to 0 bases, leaving 7 bases not matched to a gene. The DNA for the CDR3 is TGTGCCAGCAGCTTAGTCGCAGGGGGCGAATCAACTAATGAAAAACTGTTTTTT. Amino acid sequence: CASSLVAGGESTNEKLFF.

The CDR3 reads CASSLVEAGANVLTF. The CDR3 DNA reads as TGCGCCAGCAGCTTGGTGGAAGCTGGGGCCAACGTCCTGACTTTC. V is TRBV5-1 and J is TRBJ2-6; D ambiguous. V dropped 0 bases and J dropped 2 bases, with 6 bases sitting between them. This CDR3 comprises 15 residues. Germline V CDR1 and CDR2: SGHRS, YFSETQ.

The table lists this clonotype with a few counts. The chain joins TRBV29-1 to TRBJ2-3, with D perhaps TRBD2 (6 bases). V lost 4 bases and J 3 bases, leaving 14 bases between the germline ends. The V gene's germline CDR1 is SQVTM and CDR2 ANQGSEA. The CDR3 has 14 residues. This CDR3 is CSVVGGRGTDTQYF. The DNA of the CDR3 is TGCAGCGTTGTAGGTGGCCGGGGGACAGATACGCAGTATTTT.

This clonotype was seen only a few times. The chain links TRBV5-5 to TRBJ2-1; no reliable D call. The CDR3 is 15 amino acids. V lost 0 bases, J lost 3 bases, and 10 bases lay in between. Germline CDR1 SGHKS, CDR2 YYEKEE (reference sequence). CDR3 nucleotides: TGTGCCAGCAGCTTGGAGGCACACGTCTACAATGAGCAGTTCTTC. This translates into CASSLEAHVYNEQFF.

This clonotype was seen only a few times. The chain links TRBV14 to TRBJ2-7, with 8 bases that match TRBD2. The V gene end was trimmed by 0 bases and the J gene end by 0 bases; junction bases not matched to a gene: 4. The germline CDR1 and CDR2 sequences are SGHDN and FVKESK. This CDR3 is built from 16 residues. The CDR3 nucleotides are TGTGCCAGCAGCCAAGATATAAGCGGGGGCTCCTACGAGCAGTACTTC. It specifies CASSQDISGGSYEQYF.

J is TRBJ2-2 and V is TRBV6-1, with 10 bases identical to TRBD2. The germline V gene encodes CDR1 MNHNS and CDR2 SASEGT. V dropped 4 bases and J dropped 5; count of bases not matched to a gene: 4. The CDR3 sequence is 15 residues long. In DNA form, the CDR3 reads TGTGCCAGCAGTGGCCCGGGACTAGCGACCGGGGAGCTGTTTTTT. Translation: CASSGPGLATGELFF.

The J gene is TRBJ2-5, the V gene TRBV4-2, with TRBD2 matching 8 bases. The CDR3 is 16 residues long. The V segment lost 0 bases and the J segment 7 bases; nucleotides outside the gene matches: 10. Germline V lookup: CDR1 LGHNA, CDR2 YNFKEQ. The CDR3 DNA reads TGTGCCAGCAGCCAAGAGCTTTCGGGGGGGGTCGGGACCCAGTACTTC. The encoded protein is CASSQELSGGVGTQYF.

This clonotype was counted at least ten times. This chain uses TRBV18 with TRBJ2-1, with 10 bases fitting TRBD1. With 1 base clipped from V and 2 bases from J, the junction kept 8 bases outside the gene matches. Germline V gene sequence: CDR1 KGHSH, CDR2 LQKENI. The CDR3 consists of 18 residues. The CDR3 here is CASSPRQRDRGTYNEQFF. CDR3 in DNA: TGTGCCAGCTCACCACGTCAAAGGGACAGGGGCACCTACAATGAGCAGTTCTTC.

This clonotype was seen a handful of times. The chain uses TRBV4-2 and TRBJ2-7, with D hard to call. This CDR3 is built from 17 residues. CDR1 is LGHNA, CDR2 YNFKEQ, per germline. Trimming took off 1 base at V and 3 bases at J, with 19 bases between the two ends. As DNA, the CDR3 is TGTGCCAGCAGCCAAGGACCGTTACACGGAACCTACTACGAGCAGTACTTC. Amino acids: CASSQGPLHGTYYEQYF.

This clonotype was detected a few times. J is TRBJ2-3 and V is TRBV7-9; D uncertain. Germline assignment: CDR1 SEHNR and CDR2 FQNEAQ (reference sequence). Trimming removed 1 base from V and 2 bases from J, with 10 bases in between. This CDR3 has 15 residues. DNA of the CDR3: TGTGCCAGCAGCTTAGTTCCCGGAGACACAGATACGCAGTATTTT. Protein sequence: CASSLVPGDTDTQYF.

V and J are TRBV9 and TRBJ2-7; 8 bases map to TRBD2. CDR1 and CDR2 from the germline V gene are SGDLS and YYNGEE. The CDR3 covers 16 residues. The junction had 11 bases not matched to a gene; V was cut back by 3 bases and J by 3 bases. For the CDR3, the DNA is TGTGCCAGCAGCGGCTCAAATAGCGGGATGGGCTACGAGCAGTACTTC. Translated: CASSGSNSGMGYEQYF.

V gene TRBV11-2 combines with J gene TRBJ1-1; D not resolved. Trimming left V 5 bases short and J 6 bases short, with 16 bases between. The germline CDR1 and CDR2 sequences are SGHAT and FQNNGV. The CDR3 loop spans 14 amino acids. The CDR3 region is CASSPSNGVPEAFF. CDR3 nucleotide sequence: TGTGCCAGCAGCCCCAGTAACGGGGTACCTGAAGCTTTCTTT.

This clonotype has a count of ten or more. The chain joins TRBV5-1 to TRBJ1-1, with 7 nucleotides matching TRBD1. V was pared by 3 bases and J by 11 bases, with 10 bases of the junction left unmatched. The CDR3 is 13 residues long. CDR1 and CDR2 (germline): SGHRS, YFSETQ. The CDR3 region has the DNA TGCGCCAGCAGCTCTGGGACAGCCCTCGGGGCTTTCTTT. Translated: CASSSGTALGAFF.

The chain combines TRBV4-2 with TRBJ1-6; TRBD1 is a possible D gene (5 bases). V lost 3 bases, J lost 1 base, and 10 bases lay in between. This CDR3 spans 16 amino acids. CDR1 and CDR2 from the germline V gene are LGHNA and YNFKEQ. The CDR3 nucleotides read TGTGCCAGCAGCCAGAGAAAGGGGTCCTATAATTCACCCCTCCACTTT. Its protein product is CASSQRKGSYNSPLHF.

The chain uses TRBV5-1 and TRBJ2-1; 9 bases are a match to TRBD2. Germline values: CDR1 SGHRS, CDR2 YFSETQ. CDR3 size: 15 residues. The V segment lost 1 base and the J segment 9 bases; nucleotides outside the gene matches: 8. DNA of the CDR3: TGCGCCAGCAGCTTGAGCCTAGCGGGGTCCAGTGAGCAGTTCTTC. Its translation is CASSLSLAGSSEQFF.

The chain links TRBV15 to TRBJ2-1; no clear D gene. V shed 1 base and J shed 2 bases, with 12 bases lying between them. Germline V gives CDR1 LNHNV, CDR2 YYDKDF (reference sequence). This CDR3 comprises 16 residues. The CDR3 bases are TGTGCCACCAGCAGAGCGGGCCCAGCAACCTACAATGAGCAGTTCTTC. Its translation: CATSRAGPATYNEQFF.